The 11 T cell receptor beta chains reported below all come from one sample, sequenced in a study of cytomegalovirus exposure and HLA in healthy donors. Researchers ran the PCR with 60 Vbeta and 13 Jbeta primers. The data were produced by immunoSEQ multiplex PCR, yet TCRdb's version contains in-frame clones alone and is incomplete. The table has 150,000 to 170,000 clones, 65% to 75% seen once. The specimen sequenced was PBMCs. These receptor sequences come from a man aged 25-40 years in good health and CMV-seronegative.

The chain combines TRBV5-1 with TRBJ2-1; 10 bases align to TRBD1. CDR3 length: 15 amino acids. Looked up from germline, CDR1 is SGHRS and CDR2 is YFSETQ. J was trimmed by 11 bases and V by 5 bases; bases with no gene match: 13. The CDR3 DNA follows: TGCGCCAGCAGTACGGACAGGGGGAGACGGGGGAAGCAGTTCTTC. The encoded protein is CASSTDRGRRGKQFF. Together with reference TRBV5-1 and TRBJ2-1, the CDR3 gives the full variable domain: KAGVTQTPRYLIKTRGQQVTLSCSPISGHRSVSWYQQTPGQGLQFLFEYFSETQRNKGNFPGRFSGRQFSNSRSEMNVSTLELGDSALYLCASSTDRGRRGKQFFGPGTRLTVL.

The chain combines TRBV5-4 with TRBJ1-2; 7 nucleotides match TRBD1. The J segment lost 2 bases and the V segment lost 0 bases, leaving 4 bases of the junction unmatched. The CDR3 extends over 15 amino acids. In germline, CDR1 is SGHNT, CDR2 YYREEE (reference sequence). CDR3 loop: CASSLGGGGNYGYTF. The CDR3 bases are TGTGCCAGCAGCTTGGGAGGGGGCGGGAACTATGGCTACACCTTC.

The rearrangement uses TRBV7-9 and TRBJ1-1; no firm D call. V was cut by 2 bases and J by 2 bases, with 6 bases left in between. The germline V gene has CDR1 SEHNR and CDR2 FQNEAQ (reference sequence). The CDR3 is 13 residues long. CDR3 region: CASSLPNNTEAFF. CDR3 bases: TGTGCCAGCAGCTTACCAAATAACACTGAAGCTTTCTTT. Based on the CDR3 plus reference TRBV7-9 and TRBJ1-1, the full variable domain is DTGVSQNPRHKITKRGQNVTFRCDPISEHNRLYWYRQTLGQGPEFLTYFQNEAQLEKSRLLSDRFSAERPKGSFSTLEIQRTEQGDSAMYLCASSLPNNTEAFFGQGTRLTVV.

The chain's CDR3 is CASSLEERGEQYF. The CDR3 region has the DNA TGTGCCAGCAGCTTAGAAGAACGAGGAGAGCAGTACTTC. The chain couples TRBV11-3 to TRBJ2-7; D is unresolved. CDR1 is SGHNT, CDR2 YENEEA, per germline. CDR3 length equals 13 residues. The V gene lost 0 bases and the J gene lost 7 bases, with 10 bases spanning the gap.

The rearrangement uses TRBV28 and TRBJ1-5; possibly TRBD1 for D (5 bases). V lost 4 bases and J lost 5, with 9 bases in between. The CDR3 is made up of 13 amino acids. Germline CDR1 and CDR2: MDHEN and SYDVKM. CDR3 sequence reads: CASSSSGYQPQHF. DNA for the CDR3: TGTGCCAGCAGTTCTTCAGGGTATCAGCCCCAGCATTTT. Looking up the rest from reference TRBV28 and TRBJ1-5 gives the full variable domain: DVKVTQSSRYLVKRTGEKVFLECVQDMDHENMFWYRQDPGLGLRLIYFSYDVKMKEKGDIPEGYSVSREKKERFSLILESASTNQTSMYLCASSSSGYQPQHFGDGTRLSIL.

This chain uses TRBV23-1 with TRBJ1-5; D remains ambiguous. TRBV23-1 carries the ORF label, with uncertain function. The CDR3 totals 14 residues. V lost 2 bases and J 4 bases, leaving 9 bases between the germline ends. The DNA for the CDR3 is TGCGCCAGCAGTCAAAGACTGACTAATCAGCCCCAGCATTTT. Protein product: CASSQRLTNQPQHF.

This clone has just a few counts. The chain is built from TRBV5-1 and TRBJ2-1, with 10 bases lining up with TRBD2. This CDR3 contains 15 residues. From germline, CDR1 is SGHRS and CDR2 YFSETQ. Trimming at V came to 4 bases and at J to 4 bases, leaving 5 bases not matched to a gene. The CDR3 nucleotides are TGCGCCAGCAGCCCCGGGACTAGCGAGTACAATGAGCAGTTCTTC. Translated: CASSPGTSEYNEQFF.

CDR3 region: CASSPPTGAALNSPLHF. Written as DNA, the CDR3 is TGTGCCAGCAGCCCCCCGACAGGGGCCGCTCTCAATTCACCCCTCCACTTT. The rearrangement links TRBV5-4 to TRBJ1-6; 8 nucleotides agree with TRBD1. CDR3 length: 17 residues. Looked up from germline, CDR1 is SGHNT and CDR2 is YYREEE (reference sequence). V lost 4 bases and J lost 7; bases outside the gene matches: 13.

The chain links TRBV5-1 to TRBJ2-5; D not certain. The germline V and J ends were trimmed by 2 bases and 1 base, with 12 bases remaining between them. Germline values: CDR1 SGHRS, CDR2 YFSETQ. The length of the CDR3 is 15 residues. CDR3 loop: CASSLGGAIQETQYF. The CDR3 DNA reads TGCGCCAGCAGCTTAGGCGGAGCAATCCAAGAGACCCAGTACTTC.

This clone occurred a few times. The chain couples TRBV4-3 to TRBJ2-1; 7 nucleotides agree with TRBD2. V was clipped by 2 bases and J by 0 bases; unmatched bases: 7. This CDR3 has 17 residues. Germline CDR1 and CDR2: LGHNA and YSLEER. The DNA of the CDR3 is TGCGCCAGCAGCCAACCGTCACTAGCGAGCTCCTACAATGAGCAGTTCTTC. It specifies CASSQPSLASSYNEQFF.

The chain employs TRBV7-2 and TRBJ2-7, with 7 bases fitting TRBD1. Germline CDR1 is SGHTA and CDR2 is FQGNSA. CDR3 size: 14 residues. The J segment lost 2 bases and the V segment lost 5 bases, leaving 6 bases of the junction unmatched. CDR3 DNA sequence: TGTGCCAGCAGCCACCGACAGGGCCCCTACGAGCAGTACTTC. Translated, it gives CASSHRQGPYEQYF.